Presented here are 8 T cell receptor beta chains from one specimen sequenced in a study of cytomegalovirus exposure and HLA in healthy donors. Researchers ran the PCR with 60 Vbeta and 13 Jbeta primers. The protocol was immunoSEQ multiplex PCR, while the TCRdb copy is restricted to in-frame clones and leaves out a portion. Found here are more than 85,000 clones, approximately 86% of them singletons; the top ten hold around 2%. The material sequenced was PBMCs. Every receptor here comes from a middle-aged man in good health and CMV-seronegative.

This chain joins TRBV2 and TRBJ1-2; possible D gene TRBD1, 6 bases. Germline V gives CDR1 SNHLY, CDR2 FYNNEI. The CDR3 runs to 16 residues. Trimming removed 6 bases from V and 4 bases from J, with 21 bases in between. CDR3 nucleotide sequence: TGTGCCAGCAGCGTTTTGTCACAGGGAGCCTTCTATGGCTACACCTTC. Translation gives CASSVLSQGAFYGYTF.

CDR3 bases: TGTGCCAGCAGTTCGAAGGGACAGGGCAACTATGGCTACACCTTC. Translated: CASSSKGQGNYGYTF. The chain has TRBV28 and TRBJ1-2; 9 bases line up with TRBD1. Germline lookup yields CDR1 MDHEN and CDR2 SYDVKM. The CDR3 runs to 15 residues. V dropped 4 bases and J dropped 2; count of bases not matched to a gene: 5.

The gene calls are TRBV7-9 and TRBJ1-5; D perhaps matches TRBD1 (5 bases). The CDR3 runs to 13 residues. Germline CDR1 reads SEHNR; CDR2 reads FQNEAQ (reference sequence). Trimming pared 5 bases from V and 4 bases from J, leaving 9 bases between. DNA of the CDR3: TGTGCCAGCAGCCTTGACAGAAATCAGCCCCAGCATTTT. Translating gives CASSLDRNQPQHF.

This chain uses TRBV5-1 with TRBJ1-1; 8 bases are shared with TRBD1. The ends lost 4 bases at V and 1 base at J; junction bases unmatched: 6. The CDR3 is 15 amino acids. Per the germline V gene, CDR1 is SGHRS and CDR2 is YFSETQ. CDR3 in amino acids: CASSQGQAPNTEAFF. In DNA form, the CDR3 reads TGCGCCAGCAGCCAGGGACAGGCGCCGAACACTGAAGCTTTCTTT.

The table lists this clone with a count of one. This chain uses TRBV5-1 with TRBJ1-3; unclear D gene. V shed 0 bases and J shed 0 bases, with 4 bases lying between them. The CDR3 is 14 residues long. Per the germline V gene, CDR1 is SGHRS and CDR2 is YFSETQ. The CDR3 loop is CASSLDSSGNTIYF. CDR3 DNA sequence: TGCGCCAGCAGCTTGGACAGCTCTGGAAACACCATATATTTT.

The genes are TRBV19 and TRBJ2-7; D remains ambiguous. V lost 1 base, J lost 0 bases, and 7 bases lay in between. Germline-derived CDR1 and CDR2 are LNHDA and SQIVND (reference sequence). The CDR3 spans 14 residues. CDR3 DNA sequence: TGTGCCAGTAGTATAGGACTGACCTCCTACGAGCAGTACTTC. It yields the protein CASSIGLTSYEQYF.

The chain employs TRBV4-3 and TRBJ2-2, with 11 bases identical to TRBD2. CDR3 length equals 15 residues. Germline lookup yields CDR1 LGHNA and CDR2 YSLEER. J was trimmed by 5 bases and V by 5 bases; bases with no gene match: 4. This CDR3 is CASSKGLADTGELFF. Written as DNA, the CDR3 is TGCGCCAGCAGCAAGGGACTAGCGGATACCGGGGAGCTGTTTTTT.

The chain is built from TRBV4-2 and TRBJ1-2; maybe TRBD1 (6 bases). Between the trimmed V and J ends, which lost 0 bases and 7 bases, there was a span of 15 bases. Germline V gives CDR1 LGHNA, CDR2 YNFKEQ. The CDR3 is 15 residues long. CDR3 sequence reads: CASSQELRQVGGYTF. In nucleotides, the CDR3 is TGTGCCAGCAGCCAAGAGTTACGACAGGTGGGTGGCTACACCTTC.